This T cell receptor (beta chain) appears in the sequencing data of a study of shared clonotypes between healthy human individuals. TCRdb's table, derived via immunoSEQ multiplex PCR, lists solely in-frame clones and lacks some. The data contain just over 2,000,000 clones, about 95% of them seen just once; the ten biggest clones take up 0.85% to 1.2%. The naive CD8 population came from CD45RO-negative cells selected for CCR7, without terminally differentiated effector memory CD45RA+ cells. V shed 0 bases and J shed 1 base, with 9 bases lying between them. Germline V gene sequence: CDR1 MNHNY, CDR2 SVGAGI (reference sequence). CDR3 length: 15 residues.

The clonotype comes from a man aged 18 to 29 in good health. The rearrangement uses TRBV6-6 and TRBJ1-1; tentatively, D is TRBD1 (6 bases). Sequencing used naive CD8+ T cells sorted from blood. The CDR3 spells CASSYSLTGNTEAFF. The CDR3 nucleotides are TGTGCCAGCAGTTACTCACTGACAGGGAACACTGAAGCTTTCTTT.